The clone carrying this T cell receptor (beta chain) was seen at least ten times. Its target is unknown. This entry belongs to a study of identical twins. The study, taken as a whole, reports: Conclusions were based on cross-sectional statistical analysis, without following the same donors. Twin pairs' shared out-of-frame alpha sequences were enriched in low generation probability.

Carrying unique molecular identifiers, the cDNA also gained a universal primer site through template switching. One entry per CDR3 protein results from TCRdb running MiXCR on the 5' RACE reads. The sample consists of more than 200,000 distinct CDR3 sequences, around 9.6% of them appearing once. Healthy Caucasian donors formed the entire cohort. This sequence originates from a young woman in good health. Sequenced sample: memory (CD45RO+) T cells sorted from blood.

The CDR3 protein is CASGFGEFSYNEQFF. The CDR3 bases are TGTGCTAGTGGTTTCGGGGAATTTTCCTACAATGAGCAGTTCTTC. The V call is TRBV12-5, the J call TRBJ2-1; D possibly corresponds to TRBD2 (5 bases). There are 15 residues in the CDR3. V lost 3 bases to trimming and J lost 1 base, with 10 bases between them. Germline V gene data show CDR1 as LGHNT and CDR2 as FRNRAP.